What follows are 21 T cell receptor beta chains derived from one specimen sequenced in a study of PD-L1 blockade in urothelial cancer. The table came from immunoSEQ multiplex PCR; TCRdb's copy has only in-frame clones and leaves some out. In the table there are about 120,000 clones, around 89% of which are singletons. Time point specified: peripheral blood 6 weeks after treatment start. The specimen was PBMCs, collected around atezolizumab (anti-PD-L1) treatment. The receptors originated from a man in his 60s with urothelial cancer.

V is TRBV28 and J is TRBJ2-1; weak D call: TRBD1 (6 bases). The CDR3 is 14 residues long. Trimming stripped 2 bases from V and 7 bases from J, with 12 bases between. CDR1 and CDR2 from the germline V gene are MDHEN and SYDVKM. The CDR3 sequence is CASSLQGQWNEQFF. For the CDR3, the DNA is TGTGCCAGCAGTTTACAGGGGCAGTGGAATGAGCAGTTCTTC. The entire variable domain, with the rest obtained from reference TRBV28 and TRBJ2-1, is as follows: DVKVTQSSRYLVKRTGEKVFLECVQDMDHENMFWYRQDPGLGLRLIYFSYDVKMKEKGDIPEGYSVSREKKERFSLILESASTNQTSMYLCASSLQGQWNEQFFGPGTRLTVL.

The rearrangement uses TRBV19 and TRBJ2-1, with TRBD2 matching over 9 bases. CDR1 is LNHDA and CDR2 is SQIVND in the germline V gene (reference sequence). After removal of 5 bases from V and 4 bases from J, the junction contained 9 bases not matched to a gene. The CDR3 consists of 16 residues. This CDR3 is CASSYRGGADYNEQFF. The CDR3 DNA is TGTGCCAGTAGTTATCGCGGGGGGGCCGATTACAATGAGCAGTTCTTC.

The V gene is TRBV19, the J gene TRBJ1-5; possible D gene TRBD1, 5 bases. This CDR3 has 14 residues. Germline assignment: CDR1 LNHDA and CDR2 SQIVND (reference sequence). V was trimmed by 1 base and J by 9 bases, leaving 13 bases between them. CDR3 amino acids: CASSIGHRGGPQHF. The CDR3 region has the DNA TGTGCCAGTAGTATAGGTCACCGCGGGGGGCCCCAGCATTTT.

This chain joins TRBV28 and TRBJ2-1, with 9 bases that match TRBD2. The trim removed 2 bases at V and 8 bases at J, leaving 4 bases unmatched. Germline V gives CDR1 MDHEN, CDR2 SYDVKM. This CDR3 contains 14 residues. The CDR3 bases are TGTGCCAGCAGTTTACGGGCGGGAGGGGATGAGCAGTTCTTC. It specifies CASSLRAGGDEQFF.

The chain links TRBV7-6 to TRBJ2-7; 10 bases fit TRBD2. The CDR3 totals 16 residues. The germline gives CDR1 SGHVS, CDR2 FNYEAQ. The ends lost 0 bases at V and 2 bases at J; junction bases unmatched: 4. In DNA form, the CDR3 reads TGTGCCAGCAGCTTAGCTCAAGCGGGGGGGCCCTACGAGCAGTACTTC. Its protein product is CASSLAQAGGPYEQYF.

In this sample, this clone turned up a few times. The chain joins TRBV5-1 to TRBJ2-7; 7 bases agree with TRBD1. CDR3 length: 15 residues. The V and J ends lost 4 bases and 6 bases, in that order; junction bases with no gene match: 13. Per germline, CDR1 SGHRS and CDR2 YFSETQ. The CDR3 protein is CASSVDSTGSREQYF. CDR3 coding DNA: TGCGCCAGCAGCGTTGATTCGACAGGGAGTCGCGAGCAGTACTTC.

The V gene is TRBV28, the J gene TRBJ1-4; 7 bases match TRBD1. The CDR3 contains 14 residues. The J segment lost 4 bases and the V segment lost 5 bases, leaving 4 bases of the junction unmatched. The V gene's germline CDR1 is MDHEN and CDR2 SYDVKM. The CDR3: CASSKGGNNEKLFF. The CDR3 coding sequence is TGTGCCAGCAGTAAAGGGGGCAATAATGAAAAACTGTTTTTT.

The chain is built from TRBV2 and TRBJ2-3, with a possible D match to TRBD2 (6 bases). V dropped 8 bases and J dropped 0 bases, with 21 bases sitting between them. CDR3 size: 17 residues. Per germline, CDR1 SNHLY and CDR2 FYNNEI. CDR3 loop: CASLRAGLRTSTDTQYF. CDR3 DNA sequence: TGTGCCAGCCTCCGAGCGGGCCTTAGGACTAGCACAGATACGCAGTATTTT.

V usage is TRBV4-1 and J usage is TRBJ1-1; TRBD1 aligns across 11 bases. The V and J ends lost 2 bases and 2 bases, in that order; junction bases with no gene match: 10. Germline CDR1 is MGHRA and CDR2 is YSYEKL. The CDR3 is made up of 18 amino acids. DNA of the CDR3: TGCGCCAGCAGCCAAAGATCGGGACAGGGGGTGCTTAACACTGAAGCTTTCTTT. This sequence encodes CASSQRSGQGVLNTEAFF.

The chain joins TRBV5-1 to TRBJ2-7, with 12 bases lining up with TRBD2. The germline V gene has CDR1 SGHRS and CDR2 YFSETQ. CDR3 length: 15 residues. With 5 bases clipped from V and 3 bases from J, the junction kept 6 bases outside the gene matches. Written as DNA, the CDR3 is TGCGCCAGCAGACTAGCGGGAGGTCCAAACTACGAGCAGTACTTC. Protein: CASRLAGGPNYEQYF.

V gene TRBV18 combines with J gene TRBJ2-1; a weak D match, TRBD2 (5 bases). Germline CDR1 KGHSH, CDR2 LQKENI. There are 11 residues in the CDR3. The V end lost 3 bases, the J end lost 12 bases, and 9 bases lay between the germline ends. The CDR3: CASSPTEGQFF. For the CDR3, the DNA is TGTGCCAGCTCACCGACCGAGGGGCAGTTCTTC.

The gene calls are TRBV5-1 and TRBJ2-1; D not certain. Germline lookup yields CDR1 SGHRS and CDR2 YFSETQ. The CDR3 consists of 17 residues. V lost 1 base to trimming and J lost 9 bases, with 23 bases between them. CDR3 nucleotide sequence: TGCGCCAGCAGCTTGCAAGTACGAGCGCCCGACCCGGGTGAGCAGTTCTTC. Its protein product is CASSLQVRAPDPGEQFF.

The V gene is TRBV2, the J gene TRBJ1-5, with 8 bases matching TRBD1. Trimming took 7 bases from V and 4 from J; bases not matched to a gene: 6. CDR3 length: 14 amino acids. Germline V gene data show CDR1 as SNHLY and CDR2 as FYNNEI. CDR3: CASTPDRENQPQHF. The CDR3 coding sequence is TGTGCCAGCACCCCGGACAGGGAAAATCAGCCCCAGCATTTT.

The chain recombines TRBV18 with TRBJ2-6; D possibly corresponds to TRBD1 (5 bases). Germline values: CDR1 KGHSH, CDR2 LQKENI. V lost 6 bases and J lost 0, with 15 bases in between. This CDR3 spans 17 amino acids. The CDR3 loop reads CASSPTVPSSGANVLTF. The DNA of the CDR3 is TGTGCCAGCTCGCCGACAGTACCCTCCTCTGGGGCCAACGTCCTGACTTTC. The full variable domain, its missing parts supplied by reference TRBV18 and TRBJ2-6, is NAGVMQNPRHLVRRRGQEARLRCSPMKGHSHVYWYRQLPEEGLKFMVYLQKENIIDESGMPKERFSAEFPKEGPSILRIQQVVRGDSAAYFCASSPTVPSSGANVLTFGAGSRLTVL.

This sequence joins TRBV5-4 and TRBJ2-7; 9 nucleotides match TRBD1. The CDR3 extends over 13 amino acids. Germline loops: CDR1 SGHNT, CDR2 YYREEE (reference sequence). V dropped 4 bases and J dropped 5; count of bases not matched to a gene: 4. For the CDR3, the DNA is TGTGCCAGCAGCCAGGGACAGGGAGACGAGCAGTACTTC. This sequence encodes CASSQGQGDEQYF.

This clone was detected only once. The V call is TRBV7-6, the J call TRBJ2-5; D perhaps matches TRBD2 (5 bases). V was shortened by 2 bases and J by 7 bases, with 14 bases between the two germline ends. There are 14 residues in the CDR3. The germline V gene has CDR1 SGHVS and CDR2 FNYEAQ. The CDR3 loop is CASSLKAAEGTQYF. CDR3 DNA: TGTGCCAGCAGCTTAAAGGCAGCCGAGGGGACCCAGTACTTC.

The chain carries TRBV6-5 and TRBJ2-5; D not resolved. Germline assignment: CDR1 MNHEY and CDR2 SVGAGI. The V end lost 8 bases, the J end lost 4 bases, and 17 bases lay between the germline ends. The CDR3 is made up of 14 amino acids. The CDR3 loop is CASSPNLVTETQYF. CDR3 nucleotides: TGTGCCAGCTCCCCTAATCTAGTGACAGAGACCCAGTACTTC.

This chain joins TRBV27 and TRBJ1-1; 11 nucleotides match TRBD1. Germline V CDR1 and CDR2: MNHEY, SMNVEV (reference sequence). The CDR3 runs 13 residues. The V segment lost 5 bases and the J segment 10 bases; nucleotides outside the gene matches: 6. DNA of the CDR3: TGTGCCAGCAGTCCCGGGACAGGGGGGGCAGCTTTCTTT. It encodes CASSPGTGGAAFF.

The rearrangement links TRBV11-3 to TRBJ2-7, with D maybe TRBD2 (6 bases). Germline V CDR1 and CDR2: SGHNT, YENEEA. The CDR3 loop spans 13 amino acids. V was clipped by 5 bases and J by 5 bases, with 13 bases between them. The CDR3 reads CASSPGSGNEQYF. The DNA for the CDR3 is TGTGCCAGCAGCCCCGGGAGCGGTAACGAGCAGTACTTC.

The chain carries TRBV19 and TRBJ1-1, with a possible D match to TRBD1 (6 bases). V lost 3 bases to trimming and J lost 7 bases, with 15 bases between them. CDR3 length: 14 residues. Germline loops: CDR1 LNHDA, CDR2 SQIVND (reference sequence). CDR3 in DNA: TGTGCCAGTAGTATTTGGGGGCAGGGGAGTGAAGCTTTCTTT. This translates into CASSIWGQGSEAFF. The entire variable domain, with the rest obtained from reference TRBV19 and TRBJ1-1, is as follows: DGGITQSPKYLFRKEGQNVTLSCEQNLNHDAMYWYRQDPGQGLRLIYYSQIVNDFQKGDIAEGYSVSREKKESFPLTVTSAQKNPTAFYLCASSIWGQGSEAFFGQGTRLTVV.

The rearrangement uses TRBV6-1 and TRBJ2-7; 8 bases align to TRBD2. Germline V CDR1 and CDR2: MNHNS, SASEGT. The CDR3 loop spans 16 amino acids. Unmatched junction bases numbered 9, after V lost 2 bases and J lost 3 bases. The CDR3 here is CASSEMGAGDVYEQYF. DNA of the CDR3: TGTGCCAGCAGTGAAATGGGAGCGGGGGATGTCTACGAGCAGTACTTC.